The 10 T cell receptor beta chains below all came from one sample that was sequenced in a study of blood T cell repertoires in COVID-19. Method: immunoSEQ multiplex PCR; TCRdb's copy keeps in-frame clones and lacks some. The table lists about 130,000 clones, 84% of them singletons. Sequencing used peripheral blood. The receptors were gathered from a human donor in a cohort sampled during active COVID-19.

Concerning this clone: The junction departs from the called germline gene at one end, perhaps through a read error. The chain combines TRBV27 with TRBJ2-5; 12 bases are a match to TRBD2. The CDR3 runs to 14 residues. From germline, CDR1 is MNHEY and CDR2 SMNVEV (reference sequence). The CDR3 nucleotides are TGTGCCAGCATCCTAGCGGGGGGGCAAGGGACCCAGTACTTC. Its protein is CASILAGGQGTQYF.

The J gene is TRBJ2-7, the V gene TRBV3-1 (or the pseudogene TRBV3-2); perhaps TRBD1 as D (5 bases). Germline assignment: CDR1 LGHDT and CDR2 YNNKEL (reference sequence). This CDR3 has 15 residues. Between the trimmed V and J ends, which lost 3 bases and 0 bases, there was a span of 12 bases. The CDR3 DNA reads TGTGCCAGCAGCCACCGACAGTCCCGCTCCTACGAGCAGTACTTC. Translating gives CASSHRQSRSYEQYF.

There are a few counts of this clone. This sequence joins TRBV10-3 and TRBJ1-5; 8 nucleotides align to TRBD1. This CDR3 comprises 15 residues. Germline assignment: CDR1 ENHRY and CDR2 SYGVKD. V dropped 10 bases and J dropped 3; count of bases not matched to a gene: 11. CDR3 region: CASKGGTGDNQPQHF. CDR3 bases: TGTGCCAGCAAGGGGGGGACAGGCGACAATCAGCCCCAGCATTTT.

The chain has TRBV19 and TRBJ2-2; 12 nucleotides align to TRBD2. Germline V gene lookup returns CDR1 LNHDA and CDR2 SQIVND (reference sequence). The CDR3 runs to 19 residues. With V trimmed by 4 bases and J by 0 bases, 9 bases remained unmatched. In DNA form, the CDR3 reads TGTGCCAGTAGTAAGAGGCAACTAGCGGGGGGCCCGAACACCGGGGAGCTGTTTTTT. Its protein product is CASSKRQLAGGPNTGELFF.

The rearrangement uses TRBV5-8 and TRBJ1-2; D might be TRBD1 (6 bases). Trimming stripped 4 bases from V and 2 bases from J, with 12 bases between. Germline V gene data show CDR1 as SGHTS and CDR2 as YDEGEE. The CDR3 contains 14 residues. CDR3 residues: CASSPRTENYGYTF. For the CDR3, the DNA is TGTGCCAGCAGCCCTAGGACAGAGAACTATGGCTACACCTTC.

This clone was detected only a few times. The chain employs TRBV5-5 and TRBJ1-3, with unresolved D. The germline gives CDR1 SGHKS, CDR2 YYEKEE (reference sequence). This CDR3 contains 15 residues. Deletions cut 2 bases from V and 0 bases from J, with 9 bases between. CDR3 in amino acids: CASSLDGFSGNTIYF. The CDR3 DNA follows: TGTGCCAGCAGCTTAGACGGGTTCTCTGGAAACACCATATATTTT.

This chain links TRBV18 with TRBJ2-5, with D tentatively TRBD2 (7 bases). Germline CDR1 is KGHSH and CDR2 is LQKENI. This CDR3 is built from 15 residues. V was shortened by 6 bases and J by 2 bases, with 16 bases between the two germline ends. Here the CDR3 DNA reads TGTGCCAGCTCCGCTAGGAGGGGGGGACAAGAGACCCAGTACTTC. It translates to CASSARRGGQETQYF.

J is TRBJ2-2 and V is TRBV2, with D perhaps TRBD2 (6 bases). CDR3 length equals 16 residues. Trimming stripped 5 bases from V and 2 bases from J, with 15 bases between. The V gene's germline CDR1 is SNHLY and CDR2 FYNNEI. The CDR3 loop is CASSRLGTLNTGELFF. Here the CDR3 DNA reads TGTGCCAGCAGTCGACTCGGGACTCTTAACACCGGGGAGCTGTTTTTT. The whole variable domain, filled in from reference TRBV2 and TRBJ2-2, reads EPEVTQTPSHQVTQMGQEVILRCVPISNHLYFYWYRQILGQKVEFLVSFYNNEISEKSEIFDDQFSVERPDGSNFTLKIRSTKLEDSAMYFCASSRLGTLNTGELFFGEGSRLTVL.

CDR3 loop: CAWSIGGGLIYSNQPQHF. CDR3 DNA sequence: TGTGCCTGGAGTATCGGGGGGGGGCTGATCTATAGCAATCAGCCCCAGCATTTT. The rearrangement links TRBV30 to TRBJ1-5, with a possible D match to TRBD1 (6 bases). The germline V gene encodes CDR1 GTSNPN and CDR2 SVGIG (reference sequence). Trimming took 2 bases from V and 0 from J, leaving 20 bases between them. This CDR3 is built from 18 residues.

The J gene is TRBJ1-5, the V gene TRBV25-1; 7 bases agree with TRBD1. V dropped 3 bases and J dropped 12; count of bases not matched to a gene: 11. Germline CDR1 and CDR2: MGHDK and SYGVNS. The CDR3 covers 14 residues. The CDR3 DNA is TGTGCCAGCAGTGATCCATCGACAGGGTCCATCCAGCATTTT. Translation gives CASSDPSTGSIQHF.